The clone carrying this T cell receptor (beta chain) was picked up many times. The antigen is unknown. Researchers reported that TCR beta cDNA libraries carried unique molecular identifiers. One entry per CDR3 protein results from TCRdb running MiXCR on the PCR reads. Among around 250,000 distinct CDR3 sequences listed, about 38% were seen once. The data were obtained in a study of post-analysis software for immune sequencing data. Study-level information: Relapsing-remitting, secondary progressive and progressive-relapsing forms made up the multiple sclerosis disease courses. Study outcomes and limitations: When patients were compared with controls, 5 or 6 TRBV segments were more frequent, TRBV5-6, TRBV5-1 and TRBV20-1 among them.

Germline V gene sequence: CDR1 MGHRA, CDR2 YSYEKL. There are 21 residues in the CDR3. V shed 0 bases and J 1 base; nucleotides not matched to a gene: 11. The sequenced sample was blood. The chain has TRBV4-1 and TRBJ2-1; 14 positions match TRBD2. The origin of this receptor is a girl between 5 and 17 years old with multiple sclerosis. CDR3 loop: CASSQDRLGTSGGPSYNEQFF. The CDR3 nucleotides read TGCGCCAGCAGCCAAGATCGGCTAGGGACTAGCGGGGGCCCTTCCTACAATGAGCAGTTCTTC.